Each of the 10 T cell receptor beta chains below was sequenced from the same sample in a study of blood T cell repertoires in COVID-19. Profiled with immunoSEQ multiplex PCR; TCRdb holds only in-frame clones, not every one. The profile shows about 220,000 clones, 83% of them singletons. The sample consisted of peripheral blood. The receptor set was obtained from a woman aged 50 to 65 with acute or convalescent COVID-19.

The chain links TRBV11-2 to TRBJ2-5, with 11 nucleotides matching TRBD1. This CDR3 has 15 amino acids. Germline-derived CDR1 and CDR2 are SGHAT and FQNNGV. J was trimmed by 4 bases and V by 5 bases; bases with no gene match: 6. CDR3 sequence reads: CASSPRTGGRETQYF. CDR3 coding DNA: TGTGCCAGCAGCCCTCGGACAGGGGGCAGAGAGACCCAGTACTTC.

The chain combines TRBV3-1 (or the pseudogene TRBV3-2) with TRBJ1-1, with a tentative D call TRBD1 (5 bases). Deletions cut 4 bases from V and 4 bases from J, with 13 bases between. From germline, CDR1 is LGHDT and CDR2 YNNKEL (reference sequence). The CDR3 covers 14 residues. DNA for the CDR3: TGTGCCAGCAGCCCCCAGGGCCACGGCACTGAAGCTTTCTTT. Its protein product is CASSPQGHGTEAFF.

The chain couples TRBV6-5 to TRBJ2-5, with D possibly being TRBD1 (7 bases). Germline V gives CDR1 MNHEY, CDR2 SVGAGI. The CDR3 sequence is 15 residues long. V was shortened by 0 bases and J by 4 bases, with 12 bases between the two germline ends. DNA of the CDR3: TGTGCCAGCAGTTACTCGTCAGGGGGAGGAGAGACCCAGTACTTC. Its protein is CASSYSSGGGETQYF.

The gene calls are TRBV12-3 or TRBV12-4 and TRBJ1-2; no clear D. The CDR3 has 13 residues. V was clipped by 4 bases and J by 2 bases, with 8 bases between them. DNA of the CDR3: TGTGCCAGCAGTTGGAGCGGAAACTATGGCTACACCTTC. As protein: CASSWSGNYGYTF.

The chain uses TRBV28 and TRBJ2-1; possibly TRBD1 for D (5 bases). This CDR3 contains 15 residues. CDR1 and CDR2 (germline): MDHEN, SYDVKM. V lost 6 bases and J lost 7, with 19 bases in between. The CDR3 DNA reads as TGTGCCAGCAGCGTCCCCAGGGTTGGTTTGAATGAGCAGTTCTTC. Protein product: CASSVPRVGLNEQFF.

This sequence joins TRBV2 and TRBJ2-1, with 10 positions matching TRBD2. With V trimmed by 5 bases and J by 3 bases, 1 base remained unmatched. CDR1 and CDR2 (germline): SNHLY, FYNNEI. The CDR3 length is 14 residues. The CDR3 is CASSLAGGYNEQFF. CDR3 in DNA: TGTGCCAGCAGTTTAGCGGGAGGCTACAATGAGCAGTTCTTC.

In this sample, this clone turned up a few times. The chain combines TRBV19 with TRBJ2-2; D is perhaps TRBD2 (6 bases). V was trimmed by 2 bases and J by 5 bases, leaving 9 bases between them. The CDR3 has 14 residues. The germline gives CDR1 LNHDA, CDR2 SQIVND (reference sequence). The CDR3 is CASSISGSTGELFF. In DNA form, the CDR3 reads TGTGCCAGTAGTATATCCGGGAGTACCGGGGAGCTGTTTTTT.

The gene calls are TRBV15 and TRBJ1-2, with TRBD1 as a possible D gene (5 bases). The CDR3 totals 15 residues. Trimming stripped 3 bases from V and 5 bases from J, with 16 bases between. Germline CDR1 and CDR2: LNHNV and YYDKDF (reference sequence). The CDR3 DNA reads TGTGCCACCAGCAGTGGCGGGGCTCGGGGATATGGCTACACCTTC. Translated, it gives CATSSGGARGYGYTF.

The V gene is TRBV5-8, the J gene TRBJ1-5; 7 nucleotides match TRBD1. This CDR3 has 14 residues. The V and J ends lost 2 bases and 11 bases, in that order; junction bases with no gene match: 10. The germline gives CDR1 SGHTS, CDR2 YDEGEE. The CDR3 loop reads CASSFGTAKGAQHF. CDR3 DNA sequence: TGTGCCAGCAGCTTCGGGACAGCTAAAGGAGCCCAGCATTTT.

V is TRBV2 and J is TRBJ2-7, with a weak D call TRBD2 (6 bases). Per the germline V gene, CDR1 is SNHLY and CDR2 is FYNNEI. The ends were cut back, 8 bases at V and 5 bases at J, with 19 bases in the middle. This CDR3 comprises 14 residues. CDR3 protein: CASSFTSSLDEQYF. The CDR3 DNA reads as TGTGCCAGCTCCTTCACTAGCTCGCTAGACGAGCAGTACTTC.